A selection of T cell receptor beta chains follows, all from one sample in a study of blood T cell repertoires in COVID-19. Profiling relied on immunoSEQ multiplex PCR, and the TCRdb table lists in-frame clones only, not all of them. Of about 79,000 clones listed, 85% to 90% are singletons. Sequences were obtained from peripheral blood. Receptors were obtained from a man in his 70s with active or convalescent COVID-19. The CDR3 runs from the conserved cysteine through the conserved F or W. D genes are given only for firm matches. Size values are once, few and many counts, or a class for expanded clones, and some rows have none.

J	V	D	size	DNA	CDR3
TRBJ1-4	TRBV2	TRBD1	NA	TGTGCCAGCAGTGAAGGGGGACAGGGGAATGAAAAACTGTTTTTT	CASSEGGQGNEKLFF
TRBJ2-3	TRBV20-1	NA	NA	TGCAGTGCTAGGTTGGAGACGCAGTATTTT	CSARLETQYF
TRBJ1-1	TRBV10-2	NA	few	TGCGCCAGCAGTGAGAACAGCCCGAACACTGAAGCTTTCTTT	CASSENSPNTEAFF
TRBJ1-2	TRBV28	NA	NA	TGTGCCAGCAGTAACAGGGTTTTCTATGGCTACACCTTC	CASSNRVFYGYTF
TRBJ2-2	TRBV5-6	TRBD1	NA	TGTGCCAGCAGCTTGGGGACAGGGACCGGGGAGCTGTTTTTT	CASSLGTGTGELFF
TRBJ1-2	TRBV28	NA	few	TGTGCCAGCAGTTCTTCAGGTCCTGCTACCTTATATGGCTACACCTTC	CASSSSGPATLYGYTF
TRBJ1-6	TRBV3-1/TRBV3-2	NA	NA	TGTGCCAGCAGCCAAGATGAGAGCTCCTATAATTCACCCCTCCACTTT	CASSQDESSYNSPLHF
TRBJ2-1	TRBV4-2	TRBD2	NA	TGTGCCAGCAGCCATCCAACAGCGGGGATTTTCAATGAGCAGTTCTTC	CASSHPTAGIFNEQFF
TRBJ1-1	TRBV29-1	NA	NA	TGCAGCGTTGGGGGGGACACTGAAGCTTTCTTT	CSVGGDTEAFF
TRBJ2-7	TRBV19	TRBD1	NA	TGTGCCAGTAGTAGTGGACAGGGGGCCTACGAGCAGTACTTC	CASSSGQGAYEQYF
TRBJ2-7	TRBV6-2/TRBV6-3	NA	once	TGTGCCAGCAGTTACTCTGTCAGGCCCGAGCAGTACTTC	CASSYSVRPEQYF
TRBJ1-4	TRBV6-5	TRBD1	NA	TGTGCCAGCAGTCTTACAGGGGGCGGGAATGAAAAACTGTTTTTT	CASSLTGGGNEKLFF
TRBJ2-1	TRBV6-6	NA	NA	TGTGCCAGCACCCGAGGACAGACTCGGCTTTACAATGAGCAGTTCTTC	CASTRGQTRLYNEQFF
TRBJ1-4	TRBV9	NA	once	TGTGCCAGCAGCGTAGGTAGCACGGCGACTAATGAAAAACTGTTTTTT	CASSVGSTATNEKLFF
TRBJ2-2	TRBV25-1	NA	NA	TGTGCCAGCAGTAGTAGACAGAACACCGGGGAGCTGTTTTTT	CASSSRQNTGELFF
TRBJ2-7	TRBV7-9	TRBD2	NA	TGTGCCAGCAGCCGTGGGACTAGCGGATTGTACGAGCAGTACTTC	CASSRGTSGLYEQYF
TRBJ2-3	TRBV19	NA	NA	TGTGCCAGTAGTAAGACAGGTTTTAGCACAGATACGCAGTATTTT	CASSKTGFSTDTQYF
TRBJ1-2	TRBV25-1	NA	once	TGTGCCAGCGCCGCGGGCGGATATGGCTACACCTTC	CASAAGGYGYTF
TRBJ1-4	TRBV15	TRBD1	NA	TGTGCCACCAGCGCTGGACAGGGAAAACTGTTTTTT	CATSAGQGKLFF
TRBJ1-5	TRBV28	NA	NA	TGTGCCAGCAGTACCGAGTGGCCCCAGCATTTT	CASSTEWPQHF
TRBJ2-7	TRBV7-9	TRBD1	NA	TGTGCCAGCAGCTTCCAGGGGGTTATAATTTACGAGCAGTACTTC	CASSFQGVIIYEQYF
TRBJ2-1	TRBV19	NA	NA	TGTGCCACGAACGGGAGACGTTACAATGAGCAGTTCTTC	CATNGRRYNEQFF
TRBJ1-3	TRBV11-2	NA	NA	TGTGCCAGCAGCTTAATCCGTGGCAGAACCTCTGGAAACACCATATATTTT	CASSLIRGRTSGNTIYF
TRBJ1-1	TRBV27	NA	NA	TGTGCCAGCAGGCCTGACAGTTCTCCTGAAGCTTTCTTT	CASRPDSSPEAFF
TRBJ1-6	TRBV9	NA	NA	TGTGCCAGCAGCGTAGGACTGAGCTCCTATAATTCACCCCTCCACTTT	CASSVGLSSYNSPLHF
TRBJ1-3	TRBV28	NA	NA	TGTGCCAGCAGTTTAACAGGGACGGCTGGAAACACCATATATTTT	CASSLTGTAGNTIYF
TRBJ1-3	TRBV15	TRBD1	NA	TGTGCCACCAGCACCTTAGGGACAGGTCTCGGGGACACCATATATTTT	CATSTLGTGLGDTIYF
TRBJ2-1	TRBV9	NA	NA	TGTGCCAGCAGCGTAGGGCGGGACTCCCCGCATGAGCAGTTCTTC	CASSVGRDSPHEQFF